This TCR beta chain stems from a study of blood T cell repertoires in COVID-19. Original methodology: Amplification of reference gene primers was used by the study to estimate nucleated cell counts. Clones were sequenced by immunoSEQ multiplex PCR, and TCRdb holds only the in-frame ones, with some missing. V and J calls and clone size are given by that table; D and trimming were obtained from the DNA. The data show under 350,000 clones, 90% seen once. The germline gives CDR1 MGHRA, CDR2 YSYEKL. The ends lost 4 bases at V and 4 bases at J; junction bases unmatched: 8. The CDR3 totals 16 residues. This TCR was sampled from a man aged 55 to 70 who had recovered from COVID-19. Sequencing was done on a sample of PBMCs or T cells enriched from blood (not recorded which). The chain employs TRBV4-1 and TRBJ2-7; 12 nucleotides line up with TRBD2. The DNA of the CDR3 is TGCGCCAGCAGCCCTCCGGGACTAGCGGGTACTTACGAGCAGTACTTC. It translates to CASSPPGLAGTYEQYF.